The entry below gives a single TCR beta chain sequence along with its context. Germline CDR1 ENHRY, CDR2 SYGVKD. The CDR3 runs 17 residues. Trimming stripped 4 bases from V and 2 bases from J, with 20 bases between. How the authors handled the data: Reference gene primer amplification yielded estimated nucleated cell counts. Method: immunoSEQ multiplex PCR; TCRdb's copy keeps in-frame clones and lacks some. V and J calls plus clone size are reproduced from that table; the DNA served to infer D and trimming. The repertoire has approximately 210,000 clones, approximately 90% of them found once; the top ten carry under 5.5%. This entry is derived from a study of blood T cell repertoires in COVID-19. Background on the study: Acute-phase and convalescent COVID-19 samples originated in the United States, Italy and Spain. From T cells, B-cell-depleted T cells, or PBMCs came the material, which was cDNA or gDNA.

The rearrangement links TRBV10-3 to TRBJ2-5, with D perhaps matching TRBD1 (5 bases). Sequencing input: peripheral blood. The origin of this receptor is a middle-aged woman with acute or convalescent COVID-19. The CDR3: CAISGGYGAVGQETQYF. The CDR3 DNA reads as TGTGCCATCAGTGGGGGCTATGGGGCCGTGGGTCAAGAGACCCAGTACTTC.